This TCR beta chain emerged from a study of blood T cell repertoires in COVID-19. Overall study: The analysed material was cDNA or gDNA that came from T cells, B-cell-depleted T cells, or PBMCs.

In the study's own analysis: Counts of nucleated cells, estimated from reference gene primer amplification, were obtained. The data were produced by immunoSEQ multiplex PCR, yet TCRdb's version contains in-frame clones alone and is incomplete. V and J calls and clone size are those listed in that table; D and trimming were worked out from the DNA. This table has some 150,000 clones, roughly 87% appearing once. V dropped 0 bases and J dropped 8; count of bases not matched to a gene: 11. The V gene's germline CDR1 is SGHRS and CDR2 YFSETQ. The length of the CDR3 is 16 residues. The sample comprised peripheral blood. This chain uses TRBV5-1 with TRBJ1-2; 9 bases agree with TRBD1. This receptor was taken from a human donor in a cohort sampled during active COVID-19. The CDR3 region has the DNA TGCGCCAGCAGCTTGGCGGCAGGACAGGGGAGAGTCGGCTACACCTTC. Translated, it gives CASSLAAGQGRVGYTF.